Below, 9 T cell receptor beta chains from the same sample are listed, as sequenced in a study of breast tumors, draining lymph nodes, adjacent tissues (dated by TCRdb to 2016 to 2017). The axillary draining lymph nodes of breast cancer patients were the source of the lymph node samples. The library was produced with multiplex PCR. Sequencing relied on an Illumina HiSeq 2000. Using fastp at Q25 and MiXCR, TCRdb reprocessed the public reads and kept productive beta chains. Duplicate CDR3 protein sequences are folded into a single record with the most common DNA and genes. The sample table holds approximately 210,000 distinct CDR3 sequences, of which roughly a third were seen once. The top ten hold 3% to 4.5% of the sample. The sequenced material came from axillary lymph node tissue. The receptors stem from a female donor with breast cancer. Some clones in this sample may be carry-over from other donors' samples.

V gene TRBV20-1 combines with J gene TRBJ2-6; D may be TRBD1 or TRBD2 (5 bases each). The CDR3 runs to 15 residues. In germline, CDR1 is DFQATT, CDR2 SNEGSKA (reference sequence). V lost 6 bases and J 9 bases, leaving 21 bases between the germline ends. This chain's CDR3 is CSALDNRGSFNVLTF. The CDR3 nucleotides are TGCAGTGCGCTAGACAACCGGGGCTCCTTCAACGTCCTGACTTTC.

This clonotype was counted at least ten times. CDR3 in DNA: TGTGCCAGCAGCTTAGGAGGGCAGGCCCATAACTATGGCTACACCTTC. Protein product: CASSLGGQAHNYGYTF. The V and J genes are TRBV7-2 and TRBJ1-2; the D is unclear. Per germline, CDR1 SGHTA and CDR2 FQGNSA. The V gene lost 1 base and the J gene lost 1 base, with 13 bases spanning the gap. CDR3 size: 16 residues.

This clonotype was seen repeatedly, ten times or more. The chain couples TRBV6-1 to TRBJ2-7; unclear D gene. CDR3 length: 12 amino acids. Germline V gene data show CDR1 as MNHNS and CDR2 as SASEGT. The germline V and J ends were trimmed by 3 bases and 3 bases, with 6 bases remaining between them. The DNA of the CDR3 is TGTGCCAGCAGTGAGACACACTACGAGCAGTACTTC. Translation gives CASSETHYEQYF.

In the case of this clonotype: The junction departs from the called germline gene at one end, perhaps through a read error. The chain is built from TRBV7-7 and TRBJ1-6; D is uncertain. Germline assignment: CDR1 SSHAT and CDR2 FNYEAQ (reference sequence). The CDR3 is 16 amino acids. The CDR3 loop is CASSFQGKSYNSPLHF. CDR3 nucleotide sequence: TGTGCTAGCAGCTTCCAAGGTAAGTCCTATAATTCACCCCTCCACTTT. Full variable domain (outside the CDR3, taken from reference TRBV7-7 and TRBJ1-6): GAGVSQSPRYKVTKRGQDVTLRCDPISSHATLYWYQQALGQGPEFLTYFNYEAQPDKSGLPSDRFSAERPEGSISTLTIQRTEQRDSAMYRCASSFQGKSYNSPLHFGNGTRLTVT.

The J gene is TRBJ2-7, the V gene TRBV2; D gene ambiguous. Germline lookup yields CDR1 SNHLY and CDR2 FYNNEI. The CDR3 has 13 amino acids. V lost 3 bases and J lost 5, with 11 bases in between. CDR3: CASSDVPTDEQYF. The DNA for the CDR3 is TGTGCCAGCAGTGATGTCCCCACGGACGAGCAGTACTTC.

In regard to this clonotype: A much larger clone sits a single nucleotide away, making a read error possible. The chain has TRBV20-1 and TRBJ2-6; 14 bases fit TRBD2. Germline V lookup: CDR1 DFQATT, CDR2 SNEGSKA (reference sequence). J was trimmed by 0 bases and V by 3 bases; bases with no gene match: 4. The CDR3 consists of 18 residues. The CDR3 nucleotides read TGCAGTGCTAGCAGGACTAGCGGGAGGACCTCTGGGGCCAACGTCCTGACTTTC. Residues: CSASRTSGRTSGANVLTF.

This rearrangement joins TRBV10-3 to TRBJ1-3; D remains ambiguous. Trimming shortened V by 4 bases and J by 8 bases, and 18 bases separated the two germline ends. The CDR3 extends over 15 amino acids. Germline V lookup: CDR1 ENHRY, CDR2 SYGVKD. The CDR3 here is CAISVGFPDGYTIYF. In DNA form, the CDR3 reads TGTGCCATCAGTGTGGGTTTCCCGGATGGCTACACCATATATTTT.

The chain employs TRBV14 and TRBJ2-1; D unclear. This CDR3 spans 18 amino acids. V was clipped by 1 base and J by 0 bases, with 16 bases between them. Germline CDR1 and CDR2: SGHDN and FVKESK. CDR3 DNA sequence: TGTGCCAGCAGCCAAGTCCCCGTGGGCATGAGCTCCTACAATGAGCAGTTCTTC. Translation gives CASSQVPVGMSSYNEQFF.

There are many counts of this clonotype. The chain employs TRBV19 and TRBJ1-3; 7 positions match TRBD1. The CDR3 runs 18 residues. CDR1 and CDR2 from the germline V gene are LNHDA and SQIVND (reference sequence). With V trimmed by 3 bases and J by 0 bases, 11 bases remained unmatched. The DNA for the CDR3 is TGTGCCAGTAGTATGACAGGGACACCCCACCCCTCTGGAAACACCATATATTTT. This encodes CASSMTGTPHPSGNTIYF.